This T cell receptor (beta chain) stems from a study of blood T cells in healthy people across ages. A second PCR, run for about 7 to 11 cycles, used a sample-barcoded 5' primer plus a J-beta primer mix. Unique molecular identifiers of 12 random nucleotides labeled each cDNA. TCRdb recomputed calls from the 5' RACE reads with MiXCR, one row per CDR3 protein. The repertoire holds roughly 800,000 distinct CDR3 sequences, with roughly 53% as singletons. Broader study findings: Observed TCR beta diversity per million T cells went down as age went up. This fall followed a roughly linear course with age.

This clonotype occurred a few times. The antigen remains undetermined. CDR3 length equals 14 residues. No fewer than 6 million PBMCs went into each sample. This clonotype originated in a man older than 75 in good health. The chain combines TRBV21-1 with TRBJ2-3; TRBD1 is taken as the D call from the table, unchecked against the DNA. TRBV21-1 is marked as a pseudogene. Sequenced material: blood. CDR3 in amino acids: CASSKGQKLRYAYF. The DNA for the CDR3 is TGTGCCAGCAGCAAAGGACAGAAGCTCAGATACGCGTATTTT.